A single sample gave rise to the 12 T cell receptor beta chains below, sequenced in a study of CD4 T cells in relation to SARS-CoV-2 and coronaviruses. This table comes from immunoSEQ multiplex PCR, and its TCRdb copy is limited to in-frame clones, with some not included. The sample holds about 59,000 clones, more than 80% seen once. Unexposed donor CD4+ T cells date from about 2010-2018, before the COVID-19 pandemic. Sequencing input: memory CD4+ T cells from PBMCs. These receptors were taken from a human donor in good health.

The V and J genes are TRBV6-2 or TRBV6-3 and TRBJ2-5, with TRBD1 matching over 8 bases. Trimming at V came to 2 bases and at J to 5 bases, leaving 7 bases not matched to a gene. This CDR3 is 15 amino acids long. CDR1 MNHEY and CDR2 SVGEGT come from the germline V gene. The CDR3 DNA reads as TGTGCCAGCAGTTACGAGGCAGGGGGCGCGGAGACCCAGTACTTC. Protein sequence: CASSYEAGGAETQYF.

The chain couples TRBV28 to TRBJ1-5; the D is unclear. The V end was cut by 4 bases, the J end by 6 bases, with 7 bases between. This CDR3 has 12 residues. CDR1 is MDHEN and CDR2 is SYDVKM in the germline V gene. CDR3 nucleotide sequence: TGTGCCAGCAGTTCAGAAGCTCAGCCCCAGCATTTT. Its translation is CASSSEAQPQHF.

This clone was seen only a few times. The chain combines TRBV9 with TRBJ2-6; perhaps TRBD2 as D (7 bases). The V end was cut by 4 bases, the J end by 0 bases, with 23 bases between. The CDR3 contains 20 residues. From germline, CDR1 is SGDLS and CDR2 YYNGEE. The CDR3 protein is CASSSKGGGWLSSGANVLTF. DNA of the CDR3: TGTGCCAGCAGCTCGAAGGGGGGGGGATGGTTGAGCTCTGGGGCCAACGTCCTGACTTTC.

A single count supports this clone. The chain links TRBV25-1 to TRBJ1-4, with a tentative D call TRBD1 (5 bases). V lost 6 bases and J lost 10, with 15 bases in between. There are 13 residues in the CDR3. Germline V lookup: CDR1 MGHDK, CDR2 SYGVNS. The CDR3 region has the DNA TGTGCCAGCAGAGGTGGAGTAGGGGTAAAACTGTTTTTT. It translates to CASRGGVGVKLFF.

The CDR3 is CASSLPTSGSGTQYF. In DNA form, the CDR3 reads TGTGCCAGCAGCCTTCCGACTAGCGGGAGCGGCACGCAGTATTTT. V is TRBV28 and J is TRBJ2-3; 12 bases align to TRBD2. CDR3 length: 15 amino acids. Germline CDR1 is MDHEN and CDR2 is SYDVKM. Trimming removed 6 bases from V and 9 bases from J; junction bases left unmatched: 10.

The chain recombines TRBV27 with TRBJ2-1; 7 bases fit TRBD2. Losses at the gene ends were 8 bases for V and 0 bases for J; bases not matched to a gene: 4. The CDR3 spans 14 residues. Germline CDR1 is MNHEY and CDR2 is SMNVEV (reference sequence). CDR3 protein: CASRGESSYNEQFF. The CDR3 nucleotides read TGTGCCAGCCGGGGGGAAAGCTCCTACAATGAGCAGTTCTTC.

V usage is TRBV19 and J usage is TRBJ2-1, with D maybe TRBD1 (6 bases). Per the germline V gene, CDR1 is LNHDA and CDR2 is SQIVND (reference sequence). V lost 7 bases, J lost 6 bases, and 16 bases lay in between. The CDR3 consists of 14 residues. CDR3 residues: CASNQGIGGNEQFF. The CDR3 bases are TGTGCCAGTAACCAGGGGATAGGAGGCAATGAGCAGTTCTTC.

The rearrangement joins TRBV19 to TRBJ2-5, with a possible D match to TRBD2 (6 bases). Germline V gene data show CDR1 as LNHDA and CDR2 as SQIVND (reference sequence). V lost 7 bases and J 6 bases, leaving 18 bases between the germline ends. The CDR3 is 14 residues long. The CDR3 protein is CASTGLPGLKTQYF. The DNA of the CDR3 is TGTGCCAGTACGGGACTTCCCGGGTTGAAGACCCAGTACTTC.

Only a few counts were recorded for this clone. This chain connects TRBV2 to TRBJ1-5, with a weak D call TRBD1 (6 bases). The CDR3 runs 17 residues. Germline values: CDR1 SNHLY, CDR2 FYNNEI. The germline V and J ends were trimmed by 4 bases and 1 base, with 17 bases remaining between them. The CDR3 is CASSVPLRGSSNQPQHF. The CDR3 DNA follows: TGTGCCAGCAGTGTCCCTCTCAGGGGTTCGAGCAATCAGCCCCAGCATTTT.

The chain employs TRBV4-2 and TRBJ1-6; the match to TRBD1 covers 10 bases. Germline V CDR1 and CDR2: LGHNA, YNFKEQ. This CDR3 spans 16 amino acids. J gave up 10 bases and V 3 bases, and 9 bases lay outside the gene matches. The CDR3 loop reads CASSHEGQGGISPLHF. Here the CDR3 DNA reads TGTGCCAGCAGCCATGAAGGACAGGGGGGTATCTCACCCCTCCACTTT.

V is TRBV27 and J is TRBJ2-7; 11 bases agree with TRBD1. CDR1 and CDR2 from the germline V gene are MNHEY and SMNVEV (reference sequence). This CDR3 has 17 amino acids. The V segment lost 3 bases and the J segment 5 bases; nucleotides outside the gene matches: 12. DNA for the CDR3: TGTGCCAGCAGTTTGAAGGTAATGGACAGGGGGCGCGACGAGCAGTACTTC. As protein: CASSLKVMDRGRDEQYF.

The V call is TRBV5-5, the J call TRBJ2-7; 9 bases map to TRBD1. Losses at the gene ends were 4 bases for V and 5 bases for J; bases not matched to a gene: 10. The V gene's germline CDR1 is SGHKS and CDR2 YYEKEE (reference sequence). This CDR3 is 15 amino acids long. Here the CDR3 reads CASSPGQGFNNEQYF. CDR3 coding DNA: TGTGCCAGCAGCCCGGGACAGGGATTTAACAACGAGCAGTACTTC.